This T cell receptor (beta chain) appears in the sequencing data of a study of control samples from healthy donors and cancer patients. Germline V CDR1 and CDR2: SNHLY, FYNNEI. This CDR3 spans 15 amino acids. V lost 8 bases and J lost 8; bases outside the gene matches: 12. Method: immunoSEQ multiplex PCR; TCRdb's copy keeps in-frame clones and lacks some. The repertoire has over 150,000 clones, roughly 94% of them found once; the top ten carry around 1.5%. Specimen: blood. V gene TRBV2 combines with J gene TRBJ2-1, with 10 bases identical to TRBD1. This receptor was obtained from a woman aged 18-29 years in good health. DNA of the CDR3: TGTGCCAGCGGAAGACGGGACAGGGGACCCGATGAGCAGTTCTTC. Protein: CASGRRDRGPDEQFF.